Listed below are T cell receptor beta chains from one sample, sequenced in a study of T cell changes during pregnancy in multiple sclerosis. Sequencing was performed with immunoSEQ multiplex PCR; in TCRdb, only in-frame clones are kept and a portion is missing. The table includes about 42,000 clones, 80% to 85% detected once. The sample in question was CD4+ T cells from peripheral blood mononuclear cells, obtained before pregnancy. These receptors came from a female donor with multiple sclerosis, enrolled in a pregnancy study. Each CDR3 is given with its conserved first and last residue. Each record gives: J gene, CDR3 length, clone size, V gene, D gene, CDR3 protein, CDR3 DNA. A D gene is named only where the DNA matches it firmly. Rows may omit the clone size; those that give it use once, few, many or a size class.

TRBJ2-7	15	NA	TRBV4-2	NA	CASSLTPDMEGEQYF	TGTGCCAGCAGCCTCACCCCGGACATGGAGGGCGAGCAGTACTTC
TRBJ2-7	13	NA	TRBV19	NA	CASSSLQDYEQYF	TGTGCCAGTAGTAGCTTACAGGACTACGAGCAGTACTTC
TRBJ1-2	15	NA	TRBV18	NA	CASSSDGVYSMGYTF	TGTGCCAGCTCATCGGACGGGGTATACTCTATGGGCTACACCTTC
TRBJ2-2	13	NA	TRBV6-1	NA	CASSDPNTGELFF	TGTGCCAGCAGTGACCCTAACACCGGGGAGCTGTTTTTT
TRBJ1-6	12	NA	TRBV30	NA	CAWRRGNSPLHF	TGTGCCTGGAGGCGGGGGAATTCACCCCTCCACTTT
TRBJ1-2	13	once	TRBV2	NA	CASSAGGVYGYTF	TGTGCCAGCAGTGCCGGGGGGGTCTATGGCTACACCTTC
TRBJ2-7	16	NA	TRBV29-1	TRBD2	CSVEAPGLAGTYEQYF	TGCAGCGTTGAAGCCCCGGGACTAGCGGGAACCTACGAGCAGTACTTC
TRBJ2-5	14	NA	TRBV5-5	NA	CASSLGGQPETQYF	TGTGCCAGCAGCTTGGGGGGGCAGCCAGAGACCCAGTACTTC
TRBJ1-1	12	NA	TRBV19	NA	CASAGVYPEAFF	TGTGCCAGTGCAGGGGTTTATCCTGAAGCTTTCTTT
TRBJ2-1	11	NA	TRBV30	NA	CAWRRIHEQFF	TGTGCCTGGAGGCGGATCCATGAGCAGTTCTTC
TRBJ2-7	14	NA	TRBV7-6	TRBD1	CASSSDQGAYEQYF	TGTGCCAGCAGCTCAGACCAGGGGGCCTACGAGCAGTACTTC
TRBJ1-2	15	NA	TRBV7-6	TRBD1	CASSSGQPRDYGYTF	TGTGCCAGCAGCTCGGGACAGCCAAGGGACTATGGCTACACCTTC
TRBJ2-1	15	NA	TRBV11-2	TRBD2	CASSVSGREYNEQFF	TGTGCCAGCAGCGTAAGCGGGAGGGAATACAATGAGCAGTTCTTC
TRBJ1-3	14	NA	TRBV5-1	NA	CASRLGQLKDTIYF	TGCGCCAGCAGGCTCGGACAGCTCAAAGACACCATATATTTT
TRBJ1-5	15	NA	TRBV9	TRBD1	CASSPQGDRNQPQHF	TGTGCCAGCAGCCCGCAGGGGGATCGGAATCAGCCCCAGCATTTT
TRBJ2-7	15	NA	TRBV28	NA	CASSLSPRGAAEQYF	TGTGCCAGCAGTTTAAGCCCCAGGGGAGCTGCCGAGCAGTACTTC
TRBJ2-2	15	NA	TRBV5-1	TRBD1	CASRKGATNTGELFF	TGCGCCAGCAGGAAGGGGGCGACGAACACCGGGGAGCTGTTTTTT
TRBJ2-6	16	NA	TRBV19	NA	CASTQRGGAGANVLTF	TGTGCCAGTACCCAGAGAGGGGGAGCTGGGGCCAACGTCCTGACTTTC
TRBJ2-2	13	NA	TRBV30	NA	CAADRRGTGELFF	TGTGCCGCGGATAGAAGGGGCACCGGGGAGCTGTTTTTT
TRBJ2-5	14	NA	TRBV18	NA	CASSPRGQKGTQYF	TGTGCCAGCTCACCGCGGGGACAGAAAGGGACCCAGTACTTC
TRBJ2-7	13	NA	TRBV7-2	TRBD1	CASSQGGRYEQYF	TGTGCCAGCAGCCAAGGGGGCAGATACGAGCAGTACTTC
TRBJ1-2	14	NA	TRBV27	TRBD1	CASNSAQGDYGYTF	TGTGCCAGCAACAGTGCTCAGGGGGACTATGGCTACACCTTC
TRBJ2-3	14	NA	TRBV25-1	NA	CASSPRLPTDTQYF	TGTGCCAGCAGTCCGAGACTTCCCACAGATACGCAGTATTTT
TRBJ2-7	14	NA	TRBV6-1	NA	CASRRQGPTYEQYF	TGTGCCAGCAGGAGGCAGGGGCCCACCTACGAGCAGTACTTC
TRBJ2-3	15	NA	TRBV7-7	NA	CASSLGSTSTDTQYF	TGTGCCAGCAGCTTAGGTTCGACTAGCACAGATACGCAGTATTTT
TRBJ2-2	13	NA	TRBV7-3	NA	CASSSQGTGELFF	TGTGCCAGCAGCTCACAGGGCACCGGGGAGCTGTTTTTT
TRBJ2-7	14	NA	TRBV7-9	NA	CASSYSGGGSEQYF	TGTGCCAGCAGCTACAGTGGGGGAGGTTCCGAGCAGTACTTC
TRBJ1-5	15	NA	TRBV18	NA	CASSRGVGGGQPQHF	TGTGCCAGCTCACGCGGGGTGGGCGGAGGGCAGCCCCAGCATTTT
TRBJ1-3	16	few	TRBV7-2	TRBD1	CASSTNPTGAGNTIYF	TGTGCCAGCAGCACTAACCCCACAGGGGCTGGAAACACCATATATTTT
TRBJ2-7	15	once	TRBV7-9	NA	CASSLRTESSYEQYF	TGTGCCAGCAGCTTAAGGACAGAGAGCTCCTACGAGCAGTACTTC
TRBJ2-1	15	NA	TRBV7-2	NA	CASSSSGSLSNEQFF	TGTGCCAGCAGCTCGAGCGGCAGTCTCAGTAATGAGCAGTTCTTC
TRBJ2-1	14	NA	TRBV15	NA	CATSRKVGANEQFF	TGTGCCACCAGCAGAAAGGTGGGGGCAAATGAGCAGTTCTTC
TRBJ2-2	16	NA	TRBV19	TRBD1	CASSIPGTGFAGELFF	TGTGCCAGTAGTATACCCGGGACAGGGTTTGCCGGGGAGCTGTTTTTT
TRBJ1-1	15	NA	TRBV5-1	NA	CASSFYQGGNTEAFF	TGCGCCAGCAGCTTTTACCAGGGAGGAAACACTGAAGCTTTCTTT
TRBJ1-5	14	NA	TRBV7-2	NA	CASSPRFGNQPQHF	TGTGCCAGCAGCCCACGGTTCGGCAATCAGCCCCAGCATTTT
TRBJ2-7	15	NA	TRBV5-4	TRBD2	CASSPGTSGFVEQYF	TGTGCCAGCAGCCCCGGGACTAGCGGTTTTGTGGAGCAGTACTTC